One and the same sample provided the 26 T cell receptor beta chains below, sequenced in a study of blood T cell repertoires in COVID-19. Clones were read by immunoSEQ multiplex PCR, and TCRdb kept only the in-frame ones, dropping some. The table shows just over 95,000 clones, with around nine tenths occurring only once. Sample: peripheral blood. Every receptor here comes from a man in his fifties or sixties with acute or convalescent COVID-19.

The chain combines TRBV21-1 with TRBJ2-7; the table's D call TRBD1 went unverified against the DNA. TRBV21-1 is noted as a pseudogene. The CDR3 is 17 amino acids. In DNA, the CDR3 is TGTGCCAGCACCTCCCCCAAGACAGGGGCTGTAATCTACGAGCAGTACTTC. Translated, it gives CASTSPKTGAVIYEQYF.

CDR3 bases: TGTGCCAGCAGCCAAGTAAAGGGTTTCGGGGGAGCAGGGAGCACAGATACGCAGTATTTT. Protein sequence: CASSQVKGFGGAGSTDTQYF. This chain links TRBV3-1 (or the pseudogene TRBV3-2) with TRBJ2-3; possible D gene TRBD2, 6 bases. The length of the CDR3 is 20 residues. The V end was cut by 1 base, the J end by 0 bases, with 23 bases between. CDR1 and CDR2 (germline): LGHDT, YNNKEL (reference sequence).

This sequence joins TRBV6-5 and TRBJ2-3, with a possible D match to TRBD2 (6 bases). Trimming took off 7 bases at V and 4 bases at J, with 12 bases between the two ends. Germline V gene data show CDR1 as MNHEY and CDR2 as SVGAGI. The length of the CDR3 is 13 residues. CDR3 sequence: CASNPPGADTQYF. For the CDR3, the DNA is TGTGCCAGCAATCCCCCGGGGGCAGATACGCAGTATTTT.

This clone was picked up one time. CDR3 in amino acids: CAWNGRASGGATGELFF. CDR3 DNA sequence: TGTGCCTGGAACGGGAGGGCTAGCGGGGGGGCGACCGGGGAGCTGTTTTTT. This sequence joins TRBV30 and TRBJ2-2; TRBD2 matches 12 bases. In germline, CDR1 is GTSNPN, CDR2 SVGIG (reference sequence). This CDR3 contains 17 residues. Germline trimming cut 4 bases from V and 5 bases from J; bases unmatched to any gene: 11.

On this clone itself: At the DNA level, this CDR3 is encoded by other sequences in the same sample as well. The genes are TRBV18 and TRBJ1-2; D might be TRBD1 (5 bases). Trimming pared 6 bases from V and 5 bases from J, leaving 10 bases between. The CDR3 runs 12 residues. CDR1 is KGHSH, CDR2 LQKENI, per germline. CDR3 in amino acids: CASSPDSYGYTF. CDR3 nucleotides: TGTGCCAGCTCCCCAGACAGTTATGGCTACACCTTC. Drawing the rest from reference TRBV18 and TRBJ1-2, the complete variable domain is NAGVMQNPRHLVRRRGQEARLRCSPMKGHSHVYWYRQLPEEGLKFMVYLQKENIIDESGMPKERFSAEFPKEGPSILRIQQVVRGDSAAYFCASSPDSYGYTFGSGTRLTVV.

The chain combines TRBV7-2 with TRBJ1-2; unclear D gene. Trimming took 6 bases from V and 4 from J, leaving 15 bases between them. Germline V gene lookup returns CDR1 SGHTA and CDR2 FQGNSA. This CDR3 contains 14 residues. The CDR3, as DNA: TGTGCCAGCAGTCTCTCGGGAACTCTCTATGGCTACACCTTC. Amino acid sequence: CASSLSGTLYGYTF.

V is TRBV18 and J is TRBJ1-1, with D perhaps matching TRBD1 (6 bases). Germline CDR1 KGHSH, CDR2 LQKENI. CDR3 length equals 15 residues. The V end was cut by 4 bases, the J end by 1 base, with 13 bases between. The CDR3 spells CASSLTMGQNTEAFF. In DNA form, the CDR3 reads TGTGCCAGCTCACTTACCATGGGACAGAACACTGAAGCTTTCTTT. The full variable domain, rest sourced from reference TRBV18 and TRBJ1-1, is NAGVMQNPRHLVRRRGQEARLRCSPMKGHSHVYWYRQLPEEGLKFMVYLQKENIIDESGMPKERFSAEFPKEGPSILRIQQVVRGDSAAYFCASSLTMGQNTEAFFGQGTRLTVV.

This chain links TRBV9 with TRBJ2-3; 11 nucleotides align to TRBD2. The CDR3 extends over 18 amino acids. With 0 bases clipped from V and 1 base from J, the junction kept 7 bases outside the gene matches. Germline CDR1 is SGDLS and CDR2 is YYNGEE. The CDR3: CASSVVVAGGSGTDTQYF. The DNA of the CDR3 is TGTGCCAGCAGCGTAGTTGTAGCGGGGGGGTCTGGCACAGATACGCAGTATTTT.

The V and J genes are TRBV7-2 and TRBJ2-3; the match to TRBD2 covers 7 bases. V lost 4 bases, J lost 2 bases, and 6 bases stayed unmatched. Germline assignment: CDR1 SGHTA and CDR2 FQGNSA. The CDR3 runs 15 residues. CDR3: CASSWSGAYTDTQYF. CDR3 sequence (DNA): TGTGCCAGCAGCTGGAGCGGGGCCTACACAGATACGCAGTATTTT.

About this clone itself: Other DNA sequences of this sample code for an identical CDR3. The chain couples TRBV18 to TRBJ1-1, with D maybe TRBD1 (5 bases). There are 13 residues in the CDR3. Germline V CDR1 and CDR2: KGHSH, LQKENI. Trimming left V 5 bases short and J 1 base short, with 8 bases between. CDR3 region: CASSSDRNTEAFF. CDR3 in DNA: TGTGCCAGCTCATCAGACAGGAACACTGAAGCTTTCTTT.

This clone has only one observation. V and J are TRBV28 and TRBJ1-2, with 8 bases aligning to TRBD1. Germline V gene sequence: CDR1 MDHEN, CDR2 SYDVKM. The CDR3 spans 17 residues. J was trimmed by 0 bases and V by 5 bases; bases with no gene match: 11. In nucleotides, the CDR3 is TGTGCCAGCAGTCAGAGGGGACAGGCGGGAACTAACTATGGCTACACCTTC. Amino acids: CASSQRGQAGTNYGYTF.

The rearrangement uses TRBV3-1 (or the pseudogene TRBV3-2) and TRBJ2-7; TRBD1 is a possible D gene (6 bases). V lost 6 bases and J lost 5, with 17 bases in between. The CDR3 consists of 14 residues. CDR1 is LGHDT, CDR2 YNNKEL, per germline (reference sequence). The CDR3 region is CASRRHTGLDEQYV. CDR3 DNA sequence: TGTGCCAGCAGACGGCACACAGGGCTTGACGAGCAGTACGTC.

A remark on this clone: At one end, the junction sequence differs from germline, possibly due to a read error. This chain joins TRBV2 and TRBJ1-2; D is unclear. Germline assignment: CDR1 SNHLY and CDR2 FYNNEI. The length of the CDR3 is 12 residues. The CDR3 loop is CASSEAQSTWAF. The CDR3 nucleotides are TGTGCCAGCAGTGAAGCACAGTCAACCTGGGCCTTC.

The genes are TRBV18 and TRBJ1-4; D is perhaps TRBD1 (6 bases). Trimming took off 8 bases at V and 7 bases at J, with 17 bases between the two ends. The germline V gene has CDR1 KGHSH and CDR2 LQKENI. The CDR3 contains 14 residues. Written as DNA, the CDR3 is TGTGCCAGCCTCACGTCACAGGGTGGTGAAAAACTGTTTTTT. Residues: CASLTSQGGEKLFF.

CDR3 sequence: CASSMVDNTEAFF. The CDR3 nucleotides read TGTGCCAGTAGTATGGTAGATAACACTGAAGCTTTCTTT. V usage is TRBV19 and J usage is TRBJ1-1; no firm D call. Looked up from germline, CDR1 is LNHDA and CDR2 is SQIVND (reference sequence). There are 13 residues in the CDR3. The ends were cut back, 3 bases at V and 2 bases at J, with 7 bases in the middle.

V usage is TRBV18 and J usage is TRBJ2-1; D is possibly TRBD1 (7 bases). Germline V gene sequence: CDR1 KGHSH, CDR2 LQKENI. Trimming pared 2 bases from V and 4 bases from J, leaving 12 bases between. The CDR3 extends over 15 amino acids. The CDR3 DNA reads as TGTGCCAGCTCACCAAGGGGGGACAGATACAATGAGCAGTTCTTC. Translating gives CASSPRGDRYNEQFF.

The genes are TRBV6-1 and TRBJ2-2, with D perhaps matching TRBD2 (7 bases). The V end was cut by 1 base, the J end by 8 bases, with 17 bases between. In germline, CDR1 is MNHNS, CDR2 SASEGT. CDR3 length equals 16 residues. The CDR3 coding sequence is TGTGCCAGCAGTGAAGTACCCCTAGGGGGAGGGGGGGAGCTGTTTTTT. It codes for CASSEVPLGGGGELFF.

The genes are TRBV7-2 and TRBJ2-5, with 7 bases aligning to TRBD1. CDR3 size: 14 residues. V dropped 7 bases and J dropped 5; count of bases not matched to a gene: 10. Germline V lookup: CDR1 SGHTA, CDR2 FQGNSA. CDR3: CASTINRGGETQYF. CDR3 in DNA: TGTGCCAGCACCATAAACAGGGGCGGGGAGACCCAGTACTTC.

V gene TRBV5-4 combines with J gene TRBJ2-1, with D possibly being TRBD1 (6 bases). This CDR3 is 15 amino acids long. V lost 0 bases and J 4 bases, leaving 11 bases between the germline ends. Germline loops: CDR1 SGHNT, CDR2 YYREEE (reference sequence). CDR3: CASSLGQAYYNEQFF. DNA for the CDR3: TGTGCCAGCAGCTTGGGACAGGCTTATTACAATGAGCAGTTCTTC.

The V gene is TRBV7-9, the J gene TRBJ2-5; D may be TRBD2 (6 bases). The CDR3 extends over 15 amino acids. The germline V gene has CDR1 SEHNR and CDR2 FQNEAQ (reference sequence). The V and J ends lost 1 base and 3 bases respectively, with 12 bases between them. In DNA, the CDR3 is TGTGCCAGCAGCTTAGGAGGCGGGGTAAAAGAGACCCAGTACTTC. Translated: CASSLGGGVKETQYF.

CDR3 sequence reads: CASSLVGRAGNTIYF. The CDR3 coding sequence is TGTGCCAGCAGTCTGGTGGGGAGGGCTGGAAACACCATATATTTT. V is TRBV25-1 and J is TRBJ1-3; D unclear. The length of the CDR3 is 15 residues. V gave up 5 bases and J gave up 2 bases, with 13 bases separating them. Germline loops: CDR1 MGHDK, CDR2 SYGVNS. The full variable domain, in which reference TRBV25-1 and TRBJ1-3 provide the parts outside the CDR3, is EADIYQTPRYLVIGTGKKITLECSQTMGHDKMYWYQQDPGMELHLIHYSYGVNSTEKGDLSSESTVSRIRTEHFPLTLESARPSHTSQYLCASSLVGRAGNTIYFGEGSWLTVV.

The chain couples TRBV7-2 to TRBJ1-6; D is possibly TRBD1 (6 bases). Deletions cut 5 bases from V and 7 bases from J, with 21 bases between. Germline CDR1 is SGHTA and CDR2 is FQGNSA. The CDR3 is 17 amino acids. The CDR3 sequence: CASSRPTGRRSNSPLHF. The CDR3 DNA follows: TGTGCCAGCAGCCGCCCGACAGGCCGGAGAAGCAATTCACCCCTCCACTTT. Combining the CDR3 with reference TRBV7-2 and TRBJ1-6 gives the whole variable domain GAGVSQSPSNKVTEKGKDVELRCDPISGHTALYWYRQSLGQGLEFLIYFQGNSAPDKSGLPSDRFSAERTGGSVSTLTIQRTQQEDSAVYLCASSRPTGRRSNSPLHFGNGTRLTVT.

The chain couples TRBV5-1 to TRBJ1-1; D not resolved. This CDR3 has 15 residues. The germline V gene encodes CDR1 SGHRS and CDR2 YFSETQ. The germline V and J ends were trimmed by 6 bases and 1 base, with 16 bases remaining between them. The CDR3 region has the DNA TGCGCCAGCACCGATCTACGGCAGGAGAACACTGAAGCTTTCTTT. It encodes CASTDLRQENTEAFF.

V gene TRBV19 combines with J gene TRBJ1-2; 8 bases map to TRBD1. Trimming cost V 3 bases and J 8 bases; bases outside gene matches: 8. The CDR3 is 14 residues long. Germline V gives CDR1 LNHDA, CDR2 SQIVND (reference sequence). The CDR3 nucleotides read TGTGCCAGTAGTATTGCAGGGGGCGTGAGGGGCTACACCTTC. Translated, it gives CASSIAGGVRGYTF.

J is TRBJ2-7 and V is TRBV18; possibly TRBD2 for D (6 bases). Trimming cost V 5 bases and J 6 bases, with 11 bases left between them. In germline, CDR1 is KGHSH, CDR2 LQKENI. The CDR3 extends over 12 amino acids. CDR3 sequence reads: CASSSLGGEQYV. For the CDR3, the DNA is TGTGCCAGCTCATCACTGGGGGGCGAGCAGTACGTC.

The chain joins TRBV5-5 to TRBJ2-1; tentative D call: TRBD2 (6 bases). Germline V CDR1 and CDR2: SGHKS, YYEKEE (reference sequence). Deletions cut 7 bases from V and 3 bases from J, with 14 bases between. This CDR3 is 14 amino acids long. In DNA form, the CDR3 reads TGTGCCAGCGGGACTCTTCGATTCTACAATGAGCAGTTCTTC. As protein: CASGTLRFYNEQFF.